Shown below are 24 T cell receptor beta chains from a single sample sequenced in a study of beta chain features in type 1 diabetes. Findings and caveats of the study: Moderate yet significant TCRB CDR3 shortening was seen in Type 1 diabetes patients in all four CD4+ subsets.

Sequencing targeted expressed TCRB transcripts, as all isolated RNA had been reverse transcribed. Some clones are missing from TCRdb's copy, which holds only in-frame ones; the method was immunoSEQ multiplex PCR. Here the sample spans some 190,000 clones, 6.5% to 9.5% being singletons. Their specific antigens are unknown. Input material: central memory CD4+ T cells from blood. Every receptor here comes from a middle-aged woman with type 1 diabetes.

This clone was seen only a few times. The rearrangement joins TRBV4-2 to TRBJ1-1; tentative D call: TRBD1 (6 bases). Germline CDR1 and CDR2: LGHNA and YNFKEQ. V gave up 0 bases and J gave up 1 base, with 12 bases separating them. The CDR3 extends over 16 amino acids. CDR3 DNA sequence: TGTGCCAGCAGCCAAGAGCGAGTAGGGGGGAACACTGAAGCTTTCTTT. Protein: CASSQERVGGNTEAFF.

The genes are TRBV7-2 and TRBJ2-2; a weak D match, TRBD2 (6 bases). Germline loops: CDR1 SGHTA, CDR2 FQGNSA. V was trimmed by 2 bases and J by 2 bases, leaving 15 bases between them. The CDR3 extends over 17 amino acids. In DNA form, the CDR3 reads TGTGCCAGCAGCTTATTTAGCAGCGGGCTCAACACCGGGGAGCTGTTTTTT. Translated, it gives CASSLFSSGLNTGELFF.

The chain employs TRBV15 and TRBJ2-2; D perhaps matches TRBD2 (5 bases). Trimming left V 5 bases short and J 0 bases short, with 13 bases between. Germline CDR1 is LNHNV and CDR2 is YYDKDF (reference sequence). This CDR3 has 16 amino acids. The CDR3 loop is CATSWYSGPNTGELFF. The CDR3 coding sequence is TGTGCCACCAGCTGGTACAGCGGCCCGAACACCGGGGAGCTGTTTTTT.

There are many counts of this clone. V is TRBV7-9 and J is TRBJ2-1, with 12 nucleotides matching TRBD2. The germline gives CDR1 SEHNR, CDR2 FQNEAQ (reference sequence). V was clipped by 3 bases and J by 7 bases; unmatched bases: 4. The CDR3 totals 15 residues. The CDR3 bases are TGTGCCAGCAGCTTCTGGACTAGCGGGACTAATGAGCAGTTCTTC. It is translated as CASSFWTSGTNEQFF. The entire variable domain, with the rest obtained from reference TRBV7-9 and TRBJ2-1, is as follows: DTGVSQNPRHKITKRGQNVTFRCDPISEHNRLYWYRQTLGQGPEFLTYFQNEAQLEKSRLLSDRFSAERPKGSFSTLEIQRTEQGDSAMYLCASSFWTSGTNEQFFGPGTRLTVL.

The rearrangement links TRBV2 to TRBJ2-5; tentatively, D is TRBD2 (7 bases). The CDR3 has 14 amino acids. V lost 1 base and J 4 bases, leaving 10 bases between the germline ends. CDR1 is SNHLY, CDR2 FYNNEI, per germline. CDR3 in amino acids: CASSEGGGGETQYF. The CDR3 region has the DNA TGTGCCAGCAGTGAAGGGGGGGGCGGAGAGACCCAGTACTTC. Full variable domain (rest looked up from reference TRBV2 and TRBJ2-5): EPEVTQTPSHQVTQMGQEVILRCVPISNHLYFYWYRQILGQKVEFLVSFYNNEISEKSEIFDDQFSVERPDGSNFTLKIRSTKLEDSAMYFCASSEGGGGETQYFGPGTRLLVL.

This clone was observed a handful of times. The chain couples TRBV9 to TRBJ2-2, with TRBD2 as a possible D gene (6 bases). V lost 0 bases and J lost 5, with 8 bases in between. In germline, CDR1 is SGDLS, CDR2 YYNGEE. CDR3 length: 14 amino acids. CDR3 nucleotide sequence: TGTGCCAGCAGCGTAGTCGCGGGAACCGGGGAGCTGTTTTTT. It yields the protein CASSVVAGTGELFF. The whole variable domain, remainder taken from reference TRBV9 and TRBJ2-2, is DSGVTQTPKHLITATGQRVTLRCSPRSGDLSVYWYQQSLDQGLQFLIQYYNGEERAKGNILERFSAQQFPDLHSELNLSSLELGDSALYFCASSVVAGTGELFFGEGSRLTVL.

The chain combines TRBV30 with TRBJ1-2; D is perhaps TRBD1 (6 bases). The CDR3 length is 14 residues. V was clipped by 3 bases and J by 4 bases, with 15 bases between them. The germline V gene encodes CDR1 GTSNPN and CDR2 SVGIG (reference sequence). CDR3 amino acids: CAWSPPGATYGYTF. Here the CDR3 DNA reads TGTGCCTGGAGCCCCCCAGGGGCTACCTATGGCTACACCTTC.

The sample holds a few counts of this clone. The CDR3 nucleotides read TGTGCCAGCAGTTTAAGGGGACAGGGAGATGGCTACACCTTC. This codes for CASSLRGQGDGYTF. The chain recombines TRBV28 with TRBJ1-2, with 9 bases fitting TRBD1. After removal of 2 bases from V and 6 bases from J, the junction contained 4 bases not matched to a gene. This CDR3 contains 14 residues. The germline CDR1 and CDR2 sequences are MDHEN and SYDVKM.

The chain couples TRBV19 to TRBJ2-5; 7 bases map to TRBD1. The J segment lost 4 bases and the V segment lost 2 bases, leaving 7 bases of the junction unmatched. This CDR3 has 15 amino acids. The germline V gene encodes CDR1 LNHDA and CDR2 SQIVND (reference sequence). CDR3 in amino acids: CASSIQLGQPETQYF. DNA for the CDR3: TGTGCCAGTAGTATACAGCTGGGACAGCCAGAGACCCAGTACTTC. Together with reference TRBV19 and TRBJ2-5, the CDR3 gives the full variable domain: DGGITQSPKYLFRKEGQNVTLSCEQNLNHDAMYWYRQDPGQGLRLIYYSQIVNDFQKGDIAEGYSVSREKKESFPLTVTSAQKNPTAFYLCASSIQLGQPETQYFGPGTRLLVL.

This clone was detected a few times. This chain connects TRBV4-2 to TRBJ1-5; 9 bases match TRBD1. CDR1 and CDR2 (germline): LGHNA, YNFKEQ. The CDR3 is 16 amino acids. The V segment lost 4 bases and the J segment 7 bases; nucleotides outside the gene matches: 11. CDR3 residues: CASSPQGGQGDQPQHF. The CDR3, as DNA: TGTGCCAGCAGCCCTCAAGGGGGACAGGGAGACCAGCCCCAGCATTTT.

To note about this clone: The sample contains more than one DNA sequence encoding this CDR3. The V and J genes are TRBV7-9 and TRBJ2-5; D is perhaps TRBD2 (5 bases). With 1 base removed from V and 5 bases from J, the gap between germline ends came to 14 bases. This CDR3 has 15 amino acids. Germline V gene lookup returns CDR1 SEHNR and CDR2 FQNEAQ (reference sequence). This CDR3 is CASSLGWTGGETQYF. The CDR3 DNA is TGTGCCAGCAGCTTAGGGTGGACTGGTGGGGAGACCCAGTACTTC.

This clone was counted a few times. The chain combines TRBV10-3 with TRBJ2-3, with 7 bases fitting TRBD1. CDR3 length: 15 amino acids. Germline-derived CDR1 and CDR2 are ENHRY and SYGVKD. The trim removed 3 bases at V and 3 bases at J, leaving 6 bases unmatched. CDR3 sequence reads: CAISDQGVGTDTQYF. CDR3 nucleotides: TGTGCCATCAGTGACCAGGGGGTAGGGACAGATACGCAGTATTTT.

The chain links TRBV5-6 to TRBJ1-6; D is unresolved. The CDR3 is 15 amino acids. Trimming removed 0 bases from V and 5 bases from J, with 9 bases in between. Germline loops: CDR1 SGHDT, CDR2 YYEEEE. This CDR3 reads CASSLVQVNNSPLHF. For the CDR3, the DNA is TGTGCCAGCAGCTTGGTTCAGGTTAATAATTCACCCCTCCACTTT.

The chain links TRBV9 to TRBJ1-2, with D perhaps TRBD1 (6 bases). The V end was cut by 6 bases, the J end by 7 bases, with 19 bases between. Looked up from germline, CDR1 is SGDLS and CDR2 is YYNGEE. The CDR3 spans 14 residues. CDR3 sequence reads: CASTDRPSGTGYTF. The CDR3 nucleotides read TGTGCCAGCACGGACAGACCAAGCGGAACTGGCTACACCTTC.

This clone was counted between two and nine times. The chain is built from TRBV4-3 and TRBJ2-1; a possible D gene is TRBD1 (6 bases). Germline assignment: CDR1 LGHNA and CDR2 YSLEER. V was clipped by 0 bases and J by 1 base, with 10 bases between them. This CDR3 comprises 16 residues. The CDR3 DNA follows: TGCGCCAGCAGCCAAGAACTGAGGGGGTCCTACAATGAGCAGTTCTTC. The encoded protein is CASSQELRGSYNEQFF.

The sample holds a few counts of this clone. The chain couples TRBV7-3 to TRBJ2-3; TRBD2 matches 10 bases. Germline CDR1 SGHTA, CDR2 FQGTGA. The CDR3 spans 14 residues. Trimming removed 4 bases from V and 6 bases from J; junction bases left unmatched: 4. The CDR3 DNA follows: TGTGCCAGCAGCTCGGGACTAGCGCTTGATACGCAGTATTTT. It encodes CASSSGLALDTQYF.

In its sample, this clone was seen a few times. No DNA is shown, since the ends of the CDR3 on it are uncertain; the CDR3 is the one TCRdb lists. CDR3 protein: CSVGGGALGRNHF. This chain joins TRBV29-1 and TRBJ2-7; the table assigns TRBD2, which was not confirmed against the DNA. The CDR3 length is 13 residues, termini included. The germline gives CDR1 SQVTM, CDR2 ANQGSEA.

This clone has only a few counts. The chain recombines TRBV7-9 with TRBJ2-3; TRBD2 matches 7 bases. Per the germline V gene, CDR1 is SEHNR and CDR2 is FQNEAQ (reference sequence). The junction had 12 bases not matched to a gene; V was cut back by 2 bases and J by 4 bases. The CDR3 extends over 17 amino acids. CDR3 loop: CASSLFGGGTTSDTQYF. CDR3 DNA: TGTGCCAGCAGCTTATTCGGCGGTGGGACTACATCAGATACGCAGTATTTT.

This clone has a count of ten or more. The chain links TRBV28 to TRBJ1-2; no firm D call. Trimming left V 10 bases short and J 8 bases short, with 20 bases between. Germline V gives CDR1 MDHEN, CDR2 SYDVKM. CDR3 size: 13 residues. CDR3 nucleotide sequence: TGTGCCATCCCGAGGTACCCCTCCGGCGGCTACACCTTC. Protein product: CAIPRYPSGGYTF.

This clone was counted only a few times. The J gene is TRBJ1-4, the V gene TRBV29-1; TRBD1 matches 10 bases. The germline CDR1 and CDR2 sequences are SQVTM and ANQGSEA. V lost 6 bases to trimming and J lost 6 bases; unmatched junction nucleotides: 7. The CDR3 extends over 14 amino acids. This CDR3 reads CSVPDRGQDEKLFF. DNA of the CDR3: TGCAGCGTGCCAGACAGGGGGCAGGATGAAAAACTGTTTTTT.

This clone turned up a few times. The chain employs TRBV28 and TRBJ2-3, with TRBD2 identical over 9 bases. V was pared by 4 bases and J by 1 base, with 12 bases of the junction left unmatched. Germline V CDR1 and CDR2: MDHEN, SYDVKM. The CDR3 covers 18 residues. As DNA, the CDR3 is TGTGCCAGCAGTTCCGTAGCGGGAGCCCCGGGCGGCACAGATACGCAGTATTTT. Translation gives CASSSVAGAPGGTDTQYF.

The V gene is TRBV6-5, the J gene TRBJ1-2; TRBD1 is a possible D gene (6 bases). The CDR3 extends over 15 amino acids. The V gene lost 7 bases and the J gene lost 2 bases, with 17 bases spanning the gap. Germline CDR1 is MNHEY and CDR2 is SVGAGI. CDR3 in amino acids: CASILRAGDNYGYTF. The CDR3 coding sequence is TGTGCCAGCATATTACGGGCAGGGGACAACTATGGCTACACCTTC.

This clone was found a few times. V and J are TRBV6-6 and TRBJ1-2; 7 nucleotides agree with TRBD1. The junction had 9 bases not matched to a gene; V was cut back by 6 bases and J by 5 bases. CDR1 and CDR2 from the germline V gene are MNHNY and SVGAGI (reference sequence). There are 14 residues in the CDR3. CDR3: CASSTTGVWYGYTF. The CDR3 DNA sequence: TGTGCCAGCAGCACAACAGGGGTTTGGTATGGCTACACCTTC.

V is TRBV4-3 and J is TRBJ2-5; 14 bases match TRBD2. With 2 bases clipped from V and 5 bases from J, the junction kept 4 bases outside the gene matches. The CDR3 extends over 16 amino acids. CDR1 and CDR2 from the germline V gene are LGHNA and YSLEER. The CDR3 DNA follows: TGCGCCAGCAGCCAAACGACTAGCGGGGGGGCTGAGACCCAGTACTTC. This gives the protein CASSQTTSGGAETQYF.